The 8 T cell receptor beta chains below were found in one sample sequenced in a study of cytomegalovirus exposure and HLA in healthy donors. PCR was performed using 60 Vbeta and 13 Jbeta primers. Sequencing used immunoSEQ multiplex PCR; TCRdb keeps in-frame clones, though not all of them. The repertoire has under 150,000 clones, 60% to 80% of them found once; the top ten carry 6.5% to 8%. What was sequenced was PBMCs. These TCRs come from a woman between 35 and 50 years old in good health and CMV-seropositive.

CDR3 loop: CASSLAGLREQFF. The CDR3, as DNA: TGTGCCAGCAGCTTAGCCGGACTAAGAGAGCAGTTCTTC. The chain uses TRBV7-2 and TRBJ2-1; D perhaps matches TRBD2 (6 bases). CDR1 and CDR2 (germline): SGHTA, FQGNSA. Trimming pared 0 bases from V and 10 bases from J, leaving 10 bases between. The CDR3 contains 13 residues. The full variable domain, in which reference TRBV7-2 and TRBJ2-1 provide the parts outside the CDR3, is GAGVSQSPSNKVTEKGKDVELRCDPISGHTALYWYRQSLGQGLEFLIYFQGNSAPDKSGLPSDRFSAERTGGSVSTLTIQRTQQEDSAVYLCASSLAGLREQFFGPGTRLTVL.

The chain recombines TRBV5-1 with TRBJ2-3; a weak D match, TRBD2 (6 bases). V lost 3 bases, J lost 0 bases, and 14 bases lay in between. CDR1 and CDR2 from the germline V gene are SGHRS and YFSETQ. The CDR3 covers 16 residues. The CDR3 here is CASSSTGGPSTDTQYF. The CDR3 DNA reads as TGCGCCAGCAGCTCTACCGGGGGTCCTAGCACAGATACGCAGTATTTT.

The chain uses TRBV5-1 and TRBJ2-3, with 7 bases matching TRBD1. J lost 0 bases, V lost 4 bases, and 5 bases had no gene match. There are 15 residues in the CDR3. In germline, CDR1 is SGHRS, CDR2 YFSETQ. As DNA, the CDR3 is TGCGCCAGCAGCCCGGACAGGCCTAGCACAGATACGCAGTATTTT. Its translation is CASSPDRPSTDTQYF.

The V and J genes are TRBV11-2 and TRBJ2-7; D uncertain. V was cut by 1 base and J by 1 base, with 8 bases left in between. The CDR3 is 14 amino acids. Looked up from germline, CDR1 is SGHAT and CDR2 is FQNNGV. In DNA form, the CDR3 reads TGTGCCAGCAGCTTAGCTGTCAGATCCTACGAGCAGTACTTC. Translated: CASSLAVRSYEQYF.

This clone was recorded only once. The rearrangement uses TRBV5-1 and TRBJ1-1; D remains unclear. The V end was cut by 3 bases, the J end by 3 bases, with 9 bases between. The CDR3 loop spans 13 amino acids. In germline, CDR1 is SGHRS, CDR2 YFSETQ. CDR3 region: CASSWSEDTEAFF. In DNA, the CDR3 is TGCGCCAGCAGCTGGTCGGAGGACACTGAAGCTTTCTTT.

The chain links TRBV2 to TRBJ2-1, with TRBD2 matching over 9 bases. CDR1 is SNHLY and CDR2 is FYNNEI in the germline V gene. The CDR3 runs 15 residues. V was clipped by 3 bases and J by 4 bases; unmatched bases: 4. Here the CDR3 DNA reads TGTGCCAGCAGTGACCCGCTAGCGGGGTACAATGAGCAGTTCTTC. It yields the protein CASSDPLAGYNEQFF.

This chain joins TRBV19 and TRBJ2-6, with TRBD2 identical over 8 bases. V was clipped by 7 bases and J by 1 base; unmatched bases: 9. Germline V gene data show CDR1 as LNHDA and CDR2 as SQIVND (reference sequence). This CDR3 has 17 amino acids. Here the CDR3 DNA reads TGTGCCAGTAACCCCCGCGGGGGGCCGTCTGGGGCCAACGTCCTGACTTTC. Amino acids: CASNPRGGPSGANVLTF.

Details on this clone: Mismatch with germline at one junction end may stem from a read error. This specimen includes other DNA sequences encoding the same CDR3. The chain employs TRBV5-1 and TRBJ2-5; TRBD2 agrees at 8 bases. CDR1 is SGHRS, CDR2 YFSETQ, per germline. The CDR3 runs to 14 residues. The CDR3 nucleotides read TGTGCCAGCACCTTTACTAGCGGACAAGAGACCCAGTACTTC. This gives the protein CASTFTSGQETQYF.